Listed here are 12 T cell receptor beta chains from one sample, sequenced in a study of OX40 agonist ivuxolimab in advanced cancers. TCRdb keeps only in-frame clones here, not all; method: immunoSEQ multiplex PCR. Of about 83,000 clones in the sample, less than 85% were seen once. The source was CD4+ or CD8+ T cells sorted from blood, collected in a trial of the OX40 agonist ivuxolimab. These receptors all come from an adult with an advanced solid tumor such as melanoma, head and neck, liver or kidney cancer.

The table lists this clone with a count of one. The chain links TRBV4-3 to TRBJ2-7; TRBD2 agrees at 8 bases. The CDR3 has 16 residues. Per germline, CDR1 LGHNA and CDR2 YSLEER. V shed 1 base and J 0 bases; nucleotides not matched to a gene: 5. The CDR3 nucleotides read TGCGCCAGCAGCCAAGCTGCAAGCGGGAGCTCCTACGAGCAGTACTTC. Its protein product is CASSQAASGSSYEQYF.

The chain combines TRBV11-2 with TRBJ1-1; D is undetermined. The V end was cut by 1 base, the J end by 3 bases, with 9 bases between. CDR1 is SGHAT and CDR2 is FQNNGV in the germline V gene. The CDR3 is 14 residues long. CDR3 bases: TGTGCCAGCAGCTTAGTCGCAGGTTACACTGAAGCTTTCTTT. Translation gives CASSLVAGYTEAFF.

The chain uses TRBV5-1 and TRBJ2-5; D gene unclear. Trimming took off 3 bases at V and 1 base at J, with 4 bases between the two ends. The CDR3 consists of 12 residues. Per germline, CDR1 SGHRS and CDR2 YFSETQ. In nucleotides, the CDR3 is TGCGCCAGCAGCTGGGCCCAAGAGACCCAGTACTTC. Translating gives CASSWAQETQYF.

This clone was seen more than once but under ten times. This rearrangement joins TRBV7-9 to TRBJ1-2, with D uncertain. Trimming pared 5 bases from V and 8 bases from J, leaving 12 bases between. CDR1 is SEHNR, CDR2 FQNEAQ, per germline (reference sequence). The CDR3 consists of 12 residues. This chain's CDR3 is CASSQTRKGYTF. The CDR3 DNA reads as TGTGCCAGCAGCCAAACAAGAAAGGGCTACACCTTC.

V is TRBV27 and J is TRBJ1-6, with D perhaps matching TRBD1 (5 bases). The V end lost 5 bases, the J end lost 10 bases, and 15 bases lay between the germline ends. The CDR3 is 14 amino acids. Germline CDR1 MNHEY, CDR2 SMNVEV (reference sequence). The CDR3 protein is CASSRTGVRSPLHF. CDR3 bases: TGTGCCAGCAGTAGGACGGGGGTCCGGTCACCCCTCCACTTT.

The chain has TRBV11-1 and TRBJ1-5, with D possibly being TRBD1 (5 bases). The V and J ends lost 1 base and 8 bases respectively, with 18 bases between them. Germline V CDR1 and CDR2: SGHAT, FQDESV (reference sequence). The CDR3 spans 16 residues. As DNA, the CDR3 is TGTGCCAGCAGCTTAGAGGGCGGGGGACGAGGAGAGCCCCAGCATTTT. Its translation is CASSLEGGGRGEPQHF. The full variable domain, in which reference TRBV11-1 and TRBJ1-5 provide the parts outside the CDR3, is EAEVAQSPRYKITEKSQAVAFWCDPISGHATLYWYRQILGQGPELLVQFQDESVVDDSQLPKDRFSAERLKGVDSTLKIQPAELGDSAMYLCASSLEGGGRGEPQHFGDGTRLSIL.

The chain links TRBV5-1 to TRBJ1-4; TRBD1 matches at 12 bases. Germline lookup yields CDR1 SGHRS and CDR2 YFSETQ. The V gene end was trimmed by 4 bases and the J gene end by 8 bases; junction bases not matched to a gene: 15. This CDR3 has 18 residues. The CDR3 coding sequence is TGCGCCAGCAGCCCAACTCCCGGGACAGGGGGCCTTAGAGAAAAACTGTTTTTT. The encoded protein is CASSPTPGTGGLREKLFF.

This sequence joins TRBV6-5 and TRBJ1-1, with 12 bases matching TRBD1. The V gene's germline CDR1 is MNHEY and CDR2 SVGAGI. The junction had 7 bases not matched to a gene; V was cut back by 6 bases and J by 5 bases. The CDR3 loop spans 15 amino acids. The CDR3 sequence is CASSRDRGLLTEAFF. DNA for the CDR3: TGTGCCAGCAGCCGGGACAGGGGGCTCCTGACTGAAGCTTTCTTT.

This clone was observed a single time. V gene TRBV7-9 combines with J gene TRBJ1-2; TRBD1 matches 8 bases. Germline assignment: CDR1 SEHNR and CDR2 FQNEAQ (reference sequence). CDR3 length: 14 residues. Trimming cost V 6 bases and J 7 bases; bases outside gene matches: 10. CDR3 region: CASSPGGAYGGYTF. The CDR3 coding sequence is TGTGCCAGCAGTCCAGGGGGCGCGTATGGTGGCTACACCTTC.

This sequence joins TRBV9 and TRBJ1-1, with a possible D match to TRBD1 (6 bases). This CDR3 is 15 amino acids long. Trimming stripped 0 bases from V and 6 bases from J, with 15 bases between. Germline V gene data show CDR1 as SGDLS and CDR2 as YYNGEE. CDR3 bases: TGTGCCAGCAGCGTAGTCGCAGGGAGGGGGGCTGAAGCTTTCTTT. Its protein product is CASSVVAGRGAEAFF.

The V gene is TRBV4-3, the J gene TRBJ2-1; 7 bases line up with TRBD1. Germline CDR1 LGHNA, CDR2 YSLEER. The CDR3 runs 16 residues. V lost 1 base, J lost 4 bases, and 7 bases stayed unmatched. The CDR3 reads CASSQGVPGQYNEQFF. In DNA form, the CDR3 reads TGCGCCAGCAGCCAAGGGGTTCCGGGACAGTACAATGAGCAGTTCTTC.

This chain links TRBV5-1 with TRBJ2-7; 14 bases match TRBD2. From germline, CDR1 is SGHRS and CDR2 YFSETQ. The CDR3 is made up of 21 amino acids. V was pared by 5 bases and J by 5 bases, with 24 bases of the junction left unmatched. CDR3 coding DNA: TGCGCCAGCAGTTTTTTTGCCGGAGAGGGCAAGGGACTAGCGGGAGATCACGAGCAGTACTTC. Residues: CASSFFAGEGKGLAGDHEQYF. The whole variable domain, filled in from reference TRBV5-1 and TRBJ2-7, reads KAGVTQTPRYLIKTRGQQVTLSCSPISGHRSVSWYQQTPGQGLQFLFEYFSETQRNKGNFPGRFSGRQFSNSRSEMNVSTLELGDSALYLCASSFFAGEGKGLAGDHEQYFGPGTRLTVT.